This TCR beta chain was captured in a study of blood T cell repertoires in COVID-19. Per the study methods: Using reference gene primer amplification, nucleated cell counts were estimated. Assay: immunoSEQ multiplex PCR; the TCRdb copy retains only in-frame clones and omits some. The V and J calls and clone size were taken over from that table, and D and trimming were inferred from the DNA. The top ten hold roughly 1.2% of the sample, which has 200,000 to 250,000 clones, 83% seen once. V lost 4 bases to trimming and J lost 0 bases; unmatched junction nucleotides: 7. The CDR3 loop spans 16 amino acids. Per the germline V gene, CDR1 is LGHNA and CDR2 is YNFKEQ.

The source material was peripheral blood. The origin of this receptor is a woman in her 30s with COVID-19, enrolled during active disease. This chain joins TRBV4-2 and TRBJ2-3; 7 nucleotides match TRBD2. The CDR3 region has the DNA TGTGCCAGCAGCCCACTATACGGGGGGAGCACAGATACGCAGTATTTT. Residues: CASSPLYGGSTDTQYF.